In this sample, the clone carrying this T cell receptor beta chain turned up once. This sample stems from a study of technical replicates of blood from several donors. Trimming cost V 8 bases and J 9 bases; bases outside gene matches: 14. Germline values: CDR1 GTSNPN, CDR2 SVGIG (reference sequence). CDR3 length: 14 amino acids. Data came from immunoSEQ multiplex PCR; TCRdb stores just in-frame clones and leaves some out. The table has about 91,000 clones, approximately 90% seen once. Sequenced material: T cells isolated from PBMCs. This clonotype was sampled from a human donor in good health. This rearrangement joins TRBV30 to TRBJ2-1, with 9 bases aligning to TRBD2. This CDR3 is CAGGTGTSSSEQFF. The CDR3 DNA reads as TGTGCCGGAGGTACCGGGACTAGCTCTTCTGAGCAGTTCTTC.